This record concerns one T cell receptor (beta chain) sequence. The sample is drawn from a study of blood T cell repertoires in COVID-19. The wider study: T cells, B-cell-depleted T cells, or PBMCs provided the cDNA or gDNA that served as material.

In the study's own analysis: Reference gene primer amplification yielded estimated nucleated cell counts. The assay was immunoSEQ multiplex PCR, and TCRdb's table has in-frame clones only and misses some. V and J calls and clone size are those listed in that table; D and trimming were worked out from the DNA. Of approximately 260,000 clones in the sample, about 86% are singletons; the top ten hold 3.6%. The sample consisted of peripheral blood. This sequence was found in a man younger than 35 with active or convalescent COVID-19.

The CDR3 loop is CASSPTNQPQHF. The CDR3 DNA sequence: TGTGCCAGCAGTCCAACTAATCAGCCCCAGCATTTT. The rearrangement uses TRBV12-3 or TRBV12-4 and TRBJ1-5; D gene unclear. V lost 5 bases and J lost 4, with 6 bases in between. CDR3 length equals 12 residues.